This T cell receptor beta chain is drawn from a study of T cells in localized non-small cell lung cancer. The assay was immunoSEQ multiplex PCR, and TCRdb's table has in-frame clones only and misses some. Counted here are about 11,000 clones, over 90% occurring once; the ten biggest clones make up around 15%. CDR1 is KGHSH, CDR2 LQKENI, per germline. V lost 2 bases, J lost 4 bases, and 14 bases lay in between. The CDR3 totals 15 residues. This rearrangement joins TRBV18 to TRBJ1-1, with D perhaps matching TRBD1 (6 bases). The TCR comes from a male donor aged 60 or over with stage III lung adenocarcinoma. The specimen was peripheral blood, collected before any cancer treatment. The CDR3 nucleotides are TGTGCCAGCTCACCAGGCGGAGGGGGAGGCACTGAAGCTTTCTTT. Protein product: CASSPGGGGGTEAFF.